Shown below are 27 T cell receptor beta chains from a single sample sequenced in a study of cytomegalovirus exposure and HLA in healthy donors. The PCR was carried out with 60 Vbeta primers and 13 Jbeta primers. The table came from immunoSEQ multiplex PCR; TCRdb's copy has only in-frame clones and leaves some out. The sample carries 150,000 to 200,000 clones, 65% to 85% recorded once. The sequencing input was PBMCs. The receptors were gathered from a man aged 50-59 years in good health and CMV-seropositive.

The chain has TRBV5-4 and TRBJ1-1; D is ambiguous. V was trimmed by 6 bases and J by 6 bases, leaving 15 bases between them. From germline, CDR1 is SGHNT and CDR2 YYREEE (reference sequence). The CDR3 covers 13 residues. The CDR3 region is CASTFRNGAEAFF. The CDR3 DNA sequence: TGTGCCAGCACCTTCAGGAACGGGGCTGAAGCTTTCTTT.

The chain carries TRBV5-4 and TRBJ2-4; 9 nucleotides line up with TRBD1. CDR3 length: 15 amino acids. CDR1 is SGHNT and CDR2 is YYREEE in the germline V gene (reference sequence). The J segment lost 7 bases and the V segment lost 3 bases, leaving 8 bases of the junction unmatched. The CDR3 bases are TGTGCCAGCAGCTCCAAACAGGGGGCTGGCAACATTCAGTACTTC. Its protein is CASSSKQGAGNIQYF.

Worth noting for this clone: At the DNA level, this CDR3 is encoded by other sequences in the same sample as well. The V gene is TRBV7-2, the J gene TRBJ2-2; 12 bases line up with TRBD2. Looked up from germline, CDR1 is SGHTA and CDR2 is FQGNSA. This CDR3 spans 16 amino acids. J was trimmed by 5 bases and V by 1 base; bases with no gene match: 2. CDR3 loop: CASSLGLAGVTGELFF. CDR3 coding DNA: TGTGCCAGCAGCTTAGGACTAGCGGGAGTGACCGGGGAGCTGTTTTTT.

Details on this clone: This sample includes further DNA sequences coding for the same CDR3. The rearrangement uses TRBV27 and TRBJ1-2; TRBD1 might be the D (6 bases). V lost 0 bases to trimming and J lost 4 bases, with 6 bases between them. The CDR3 is 13 residues long. The germline gives CDR1 MNHEY, CDR2 SMNVEV (reference sequence). CDR3 in amino acids: CASSLSGGYGYTF. CDR3 in DNA: TGTGCCAGCAGTTTATCAGGGGGCTATGGCTACACCTTC.

V and J are TRBV18 and TRBJ1-6; 7 positions agree with TRBD1. Germline V gene sequence: CDR1 KGHSH, CDR2 LQKENI. The junction had 1 base not matched to a gene; V was cut back by 1 base and J by 7 bases. The CDR3 totals 14 residues. CDR3 in DNA: TGTGCCAGCTCACCACAGGGGGCAAATTCACCCCTCCACTTT. This gives the protein CASSPQGANSPLHF.

V and J are TRBV18 and TRBJ2-1; D call uncertain. Germline-derived CDR1 and CDR2 are KGHSH and LQKENI. V lost 6 bases to trimming and J lost 7 bases, with 13 bases between them. The CDR3 sequence is 13 residues long. The CDR3 nucleotides are TGTGCCAGCTCTCCAGAGCTAGAGAATGAGCAGTTCTTC. As protein: CASSPELENEQFF.

The CDR3 loop reads CASSLTSGRGYNEQFF. DNA for the CDR3: TGTGCCAGCAGCTTAACGTCCGGGAGAGGCTACAATGAGCAGTTCTTC. The chain recombines TRBV7-3 with TRBJ2-1; possibly TRBD2 for D (6 bases). The germline V gene encodes CDR1 SGHTA and CDR2 FQGTGA. The germline V and J ends were trimmed by 0 bases and 3 bases, with 12 bases remaining between them. The CDR3 has 16 residues.

The chain has TRBV4-2 and TRBJ1-5, with D unresolved. V lost 3 bases, J lost 1 base, and 7 bases lay in between. CDR1 is LGHNA and CDR2 is YNFKEQ in the germline V gene. CDR3 length: 14 amino acids. The CDR3 is CASSQPGSNQPQHF. CDR3 bases: TGTGCCAGCAGCCAGCCGGGAAGCAATCAGCCCCAGCATTTT.

The chain carries TRBV28 and TRBJ1-2; TRBD1 might be the D (5 bases). The germline V gene has CDR1 MDHEN and CDR2 SYDVKM. This CDR3 comprises 14 residues. Trimming left V 7 bases short and J 6 bases short, with 18 bases between. The CDR3 region has the DNA TGTGCCAGCACCGCCGGGGGGGGGTGGCATGGCTACACCTTC. Its translation: CASTAGGGWHGYTF.

This chain links TRBV28 with TRBJ2-1, with 8 bases identical to TRBD2. CDR1 and CDR2 (germline): MDHEN, SYDVKM. The CDR3 is 17 amino acids. V was clipped by 2 bases and J by 0 bases; unmatched bases: 6. The CDR3 region is CASSLPGGPFSYNEQFF. As DNA, the CDR3 is TGTGCCAGCAGTTTACCGGGGGGGCCCTTCTCCTACAATGAGCAGTTCTTC.

CDR3 protein: CASSPVQARYEQYF. The CDR3 DNA reads TGTGCCAGCTCACCTGTACAGGCCCGCTACGAGCAGTACTTC. V gene TRBV18 combines with J gene TRBJ2-7; possible D gene TRBD1, 5 bases. Trimming took off 3 bases at V and 3 bases at J, with 12 bases between the two ends. The CDR3 is 14 residues long. Germline V lookup: CDR1 KGHSH, CDR2 LQKENI.

V gene TRBV7-2 combines with J gene TRBJ1-5; 7 bases map to TRBD1. Germline values: CDR1 SGHTA, CDR2 FQGNSA. The CDR3 totals 15 residues. The J segment lost 4 bases and the V segment lost 4 bases, leaving 7 bases of the junction unmatched. Written as DNA, the CDR3 is TGTGCCAGCAGCTCATTCGGGACAGTTAATCAGCCCCAGCATTTT. It specifies CASSSFGTVNQPQHF.

J is TRBJ2-5 and V is TRBV5-1, with a possible D match to TRBD2 (6 bases). The V gene's germline CDR1 is SGHRS and CDR2 YFSETQ. This CDR3 spans 13 amino acids. Trimming took off 4 bases at V and 2 bases at J, with 9 bases between the two ends. DNA for the CDR3: TGCGCCAGCAGCCCGCGGGGACAAGAGACCCAGTACTTC. Residues: CASSPRGQETQYF.

The J gene is TRBJ2-7, the V gene TRBV10-3; TRBD1 aligns across 8 bases. Per the germline V gene, CDR1 is ENHRY and CDR2 is SYGVKD. Trimming cost V 3 bases and J 2 bases; bases outside gene matches: 3. This CDR3 spans 14 amino acids. The CDR3 protein is CAISDLDRAYEQYF. The CDR3 DNA is TGTGCCATCAGTGATCTGGACAGGGCCTACGAGCAGTACTTC.

This chain joins TRBV11-2 and TRBJ2-7; the match to TRBD2 covers 14 bases. This CDR3 contains 14 residues. Germline V CDR1 and CDR2: SGHAT, FQNNGV. V was clipped by 6 bases and J by 7 bases; unmatched bases: 5. The CDR3 region is CASRGLAGVREQYF. The DNA of the CDR3 is TGTGCCAGCAGGGGACTAGCGGGAGTTCGGGAGCAGTACTTC.

V is TRBV7-9 and J is TRBJ1-4; weak D call: TRBD1 (6 bases). V was cut by 5 bases and J by 1 base, with 14 bases left in between. The germline CDR1 and CDR2 sequences are SEHNR and FQNEAQ (reference sequence). CDR3 length: 16 amino acids. CDR3 residues: CASSDISRGTNEKLFF. CDR3 sequence (DNA): TGTGCCAGCAGCGACATATCCAGGGGAACTAATGAAAAACTGTTTTTT.

The chain couples TRBV7-9 to TRBJ2-7, with a possible D match to TRBD1 (5 bases). In germline, CDR1 is SEHNR, CDR2 FQNEAQ (reference sequence). There are 14 residues in the CDR3. V lost 1 base to trimming and J lost 3 bases, with 10 bases between them. CDR3 coding DNA: TGTGCCAGCAGCTTAGGAACAGGTAACTACGAGCAGTACTTC. It is translated as CASSLGTGNYEQYF.

The chain employs TRBV15 and TRBJ2-1; TRBD2 aligns across 13 bases. V dropped 4 bases and J dropped 4; count of bases not matched to a gene: 10. This CDR3 region has 18 residues. Germline V gives CDR1 LNHNV, CDR2 YYDKDF (reference sequence). The CDR3 loop is CATSKETTSGGLYNEQFF. The CDR3 DNA reads TGTGCCACCAGCAAGGAAACGACTAGCGGGGGGCTATACAATGAGCAGTTCTTC.

The rearrangement joins TRBV5-1 to TRBJ2-1; 8 nucleotides line up with TRBD2. This CDR3 comprises 13 residues. V gave up 1 base and J gave up 8 bases; unmatched junction bases: 2. Germline-derived CDR1 and CDR2 are SGHRS and YFSETQ. In DNA, the CDR3 is TGCGCCAGCAGCTTGCGGGGGGGGGATGAGCAGTTCTTC. The encoded protein is CASSLRGGDEQFF.

The count of this clone is one. V gene TRBV2 combines with J gene TRBJ1-5; D not resolved. Germline CDR1 is SNHLY and CDR2 is FYNNEI. The CDR3 has 14 amino acids. Trimming took off 6 bases at V and 4 bases at J, with 13 bases between the two ends. The CDR3 DNA reads TGTGCCAGCAGACCTAATGGAGGGAATCAGCCCCAGCATTTT. It codes for CASRPNGGNQPQHF.

The chain recombines TRBV9 with TRBJ2-3, with TRBD1 identical over 7 bases. The V segment lost 3 bases and the J segment 0 bases; nucleotides outside the gene matches: 7. The CDR3 totals 16 residues. The germline V gene encodes CDR1 SGDLS and CDR2 YYNGEE. DNA of the CDR3: TGTGCCAGCAGCGCCAGGACAGGAACTAGCACAGATACGCAGTATTTT. Amino acids: CASSARTGTSTDTQYF.

Here the CDR3 DNA reads TGTGCCAGCAGTTCCCCGACAGGAAGGTCGGACTATGGCTACACCTTC. Amino acid sequence: CASSSPTGRSDYGYTF. The chain couples TRBV6-5 to TRBJ1-2; D might be TRBD1 (6 bases). V was trimmed by 4 bases and J by 3 bases, leaving 18 bases between them. The CDR3 is made up of 16 amino acids. Germline V CDR1 and CDR2: MNHEY, SVGAGI.

V gene TRBV11-2 combines with J gene TRBJ2-7, with D maybe TRBD2 (6 bases). The CDR3 has 18 residues. Germline CDR1 SGHAT, CDR2 FQNNGV. Trimming cost V 5 bases and J 7 bases, with 30 bases left between them. CDR3 in DNA: TGTGCCAGCAGCACATCCTTGGTTCCACGGGAGCGCCGTAAGGAGCAGTACTTC. Translation gives CASSTSLVPRERRKEQYF.

This clone was picked up a small number of times. The gene calls are TRBV9 and TRBJ2-5, with TRBD2 identical over 7 bases. Trimming removed 0 bases from V and 5 bases from J; junction bases left unmatched: 7. CDR1 and CDR2 (germline): SGDLS, YYNGEE. The CDR3 runs 15 residues. The CDR3 coding sequence is TGTGCCAGCAGCGTAGGAGTCGGGGAGGGGGAGACCCAGTACTTC. Its translation is CASSVGVGEGETQYF. Supplemented by reference TRBV9 and TRBJ2-5, the full variable domain reads DSGVTQTPKHLITATGQRVTLRCSPRSGDLSVYWYQQSLDQGLQFLIQYYNGEERAKGNILERFSAQQFPDLHSELNLSSLELGDSALYFCASSVGVGEGETQYFGPGTRLLVL.

This clone was detected a few times. The gene calls are TRBV10-3 and TRBJ1-5; no reliable D call. V lost 4 bases and J lost 2, with 9 bases in between. CDR1 ENHRY and CDR2 SYGVKD come from the germline V gene. This CDR3 region has 14 residues. CDR3 nucleotide sequence: TGTGCCATCAGTGGTCAGCAGGGCAATCAGCCCCAGCATTTT. Translated: CAISGQQGNQPQHF.

The chain recombines TRBV7-2 with TRBJ2-3; 7 nucleotides match TRBD1. Trimming at V came to 5 bases and at J to 1 base, leaving 12 bases not matched to a gene. The V gene's germline CDR1 is SGHTA and CDR2 FQGNSA. The CDR3 contains 17 residues. The CDR3, as DNA: TGTGCCAGCAGCGAACTTCTCCGGGACAGACGCACAGATACGCAGTATTTT. This gives the protein CASSELLRDRRTDTQYF.

The chain uses TRBV18 and TRBJ2-3, with 8 nucleotides matching TRBD2. There are 15 residues in the CDR3. CDR1 KGHSH and CDR2 LQKENI come from the germline V gene. The V and J ends lost 3 bases and 6 bases, in that order; junction bases with no gene match: 8. The chain's CDR3 is CASSPPGSGSDTQYF. The CDR3 nucleotides are TGTGCCAGCTCACCTCCTGGAAGCGGGAGTGATACGCAGTATTTT.